These T cell receptor beta chains were read from a single sample in a study of blood T cell repertoires in COVID-19. Measured with immunoSEQ multiplex PCR; TCRdb has only the in-frame clones, and not every one. The sample comprises roughly 250,000 clones, approximately 85% of which are singletons, and under 15% rests with the top ten. Source material: peripheral blood. The receptors here all came from a woman aged 60-70 years with active or convalescent COVID-19. Both conserved end residues are part of each CDR3. D genes are given only for firm matches. Size values are once, few and many counts, or a class for expanded clones, and some rows have none.

TRBD1,TRBV7-9,TRBJ2-5,.,CASSVRQGPQETQYF,TGTGCCAGCAGCGTTAGACAGGGACCCCAAGAGACCCAGTACTTC
TRBD2,TRBV2,TRBJ2-1,.,CASTGLAGLQSSYNEQFF,TGTGCCAGCACCGGACTAGCGGGGCTCCAAAGCTCCTACAATGAGCAGTTCTTC
.,TRBV30,TRBJ2-3,once,CAWSGGAADTQYF,TGTGCCTGGAGTGGCGGGGCTGCAGATACGCAGTATTTT
.,TRBV10-2,TRBJ1-5,.,CASSAGVNQPQHF,TGCGCCAGCAGTGCAGGGGTAAATCAGCCCCAGCATTTT
TRBD1,TRBV6-1,TRBJ1-2,.,CASSEADRAGYGYTF,TGTGCCAGCAGTGAAGCGGACAGGGCAGGCTATGGCTACACCTTC
TRBD1,TRBV6-6,TRBJ2-7,.,CASSYTNRGAYEQYF,TGTGCCAGCAGTTACACTAACAGGGGGGCGTACGAGCAGTACTTC
TRBD2,TRBV28,TRBJ2-3,.,CASRERGGTDTQYF,TGTGCCAGCAGGGAGCGGGGGGGCACAGATACGCAGTATTTT
.,TRBV19,TRBJ1-1,.,CASSMYSQNTEAFF,TGTGCCAGTAGTATGTACAGCCAGAACACTGAAGCTTTCTTT
TRBD2,TRBV20-1,TRBJ2-1,.,CSASLAGGPYNEQFF,TGCAGTGCTAGTTTAGCGGGGGGGCCCTACAATGAGCAGTTCTTC
TRBD1,TRBV20-1,TRBJ1-5,few,CSASRGQGSQPQHF,TGCAGTGCTAGTAGGGGACAGGGGAGTCAGCCCCAGCATTTT
TRBD1,TRBV7-2,TRBJ1-1,.,CASSFGTGDLNTEAFF,TGTGCCAGCAGCTTTGGGACAGGGGACCTAAACACTGAAGCTTTCTTT
.,TRBV10-3,TRBJ1-2,.,CAISGPDSPANYGYTF,TGTGCCATCAGTGGACCAGACAGCCCCGCTAACTATGGCTACACCTTC
TRBD2,TRBV19,TRBJ2-7,.,CASSPAGGLRGEQYF,TGTGCCAGTAGTCCCGCGGGGGGCCTCAGAGGCGAGCAGTACTTC
.,TRBV6-1,TRBJ1-2,once,CASSDGTPYYGYTF,TGTGCCAGCAGTGACGGGACACCTTACTATGGCTACACCTTC
TRBD2,TRBV5-3,TRBJ2-1,.,CATSGTINNEQFF,TGTGCCACTTCCGGGACTATTAACAATGAGCAGTTCTTC
.,TRBV11-3,TRBJ2-1,once,CASSLRARVSYNEQFF,TGTGCCAGCAGCTTAAGGGCGAGGGTCTCCTACAATGAGCAGTTCTTC
.,TRBV6-5,TRBJ1-1,.,CASSYLGALPEAFF,TGTGCCAGCAGTTATCTGGGGGCATTGCCTGAAGCTTTCTTT
.,TRBV7-2,TRBJ2-2,.,CASSLGGARNTGELFF,TGTGCCAGCAGCTTGGGCGGGGCTAGGAACACCGGGGAGCTGTTTTTT
TRBD1,TRBV6-5,TRBJ1-5,few,CASSRDRGPNQPQHF,TGTGCCAGCAGCCGGGACAGGGGGCCCAATCAGCCCCAGCATTTT
TRBD2,TRBV7-9,TRBJ2-2,few,CASRHPAGGDTGELFF,TGTGCCAGCAGACACCCCGCGGGGGGGGACACCGGGGAGCTGTTTTTT
.,TRBV5-5,TRBJ1-4,.,CASSFWGEINEKLFF,TGTGCCAGCAGCTTCTGGGGGGAGATTAATGAAAAACTGTTTTTT
TRBD1,TRBV5-1,TRBJ2-2,once,CASSVNLGQTTGELFF,TGCGCCAGCAGCGTTAACCTGGGACAGACCACCGGGGAGCTGTTTTTT
TRBD2,TRBV7-2,TRBJ2-3,.,CASSTSGGPTDTQYF,TGTGCCAGCAGCACTAGCGGGGGGCCCACAGATACGCAGTATTTT
TRBD1,TRBV6-2/TRBV6-3,TRBJ1-2,.,CASSYRQGPGYTF,TGTGCCAGCAGTTACAGACAGGGGCCTGGCTACACCTTC
.,TRBV3-1/TRBV3-2,TRBJ1-5,.,CASSPSSQLYSNQPQHF,TGTGCCAGCAGCCCGTCCTCACAGCTATATAGCAATCAGCCCCAGCATTTT